This is a list of T cell receptor beta chains from one sample in a study of blood T cell repertoires in COVID-19. Sequenced by immunoSEQ multiplex PCR; TCRdb stores in-frame clones only, minus some. The sample shows hundreds of thousands of clones, approximately 87% of them seen only once. The source material was PBMCs or T cells enriched from blood (not recorded which). The source of these receptors is a woman aged 45-65 years who had recovered from COVID-19. Each CDR3 is given with its conserved first and last residue. D genes are given only for firm matches. The size of a clone is reported for some rows only, either as once, few or many, or as a class for expanded clones.

TRBV6-1,TRBD1,TRBJ2-7,-,CASSEALRGQGTYEQYF,TGTGCCAGCAGTGAAGCGCTTCGGGGACAGGGGACCTACGAGCAGTACTTC
TRBV5-4,-,TRBJ2-3,once,CASSRGGVTDTQYF,TGTGCCAGCAGCCGGGGCGGGGTCACAGATACGCAGTATTTT
TRBV2,-,TRBJ1-1,few,CASSLEGVNTEAFF,TGTGCCAGCAGTTTAGAGGGCGTGAACACTGAAGCTTTCTTT
TRBV5-4,-,TRBJ1-1,-,CASSLAGGMNTEAFF,TGTGCCAGCAGCTTGGCCGGGGGAATGAACACTGAAGCTTTCTTT
TRBV3-1/TRBV3-2,TRBD2,TRBJ2-7,few,CASSQEDRRGTYEQYF,TGTGCCAGCAGCCAAGAAGATCGGCGGGGGACCTACGAGCAGTACTTC
TRBV4-1,-,TRBJ2-5,-,CASSQQGTETQYF,TGCGCCAGCAGCCAGCAGGGAACCGAGACCCAGTACTTC
TRBV4-1,TRBD2,TRBJ2-3,-,CASSRGLAGGPSTDTQYF,TGCGCCAGCAGCCGGGGACTAGCGGGGGGACCGAGCACAGATACGCAGTATTTT
TRBV7-9,-,TRBJ1-1,-,CASSFPGQKNTEAFF,TGTGCCAGCAGCTTTCCGGGACAAAAGAACACTGAAGCTTTCTTT
TRBV7-2,-,TRBJ1-4,-,CASSPRATNEKLFF,TGTGCCAGCAGTCCTCGGGCAACTAATGAAAAACTGTTTTTT
TRBV18,TRBD1,TRBJ2-7,-,CASSAGQGSYEQYF,TGTGCCAGCTCCGCGGGACAGGGCTCCTACGAGCAGTACTTC
TRBV19,TRBD1,TRBJ1-6,-,CASSSPGQGISPLHF,TGTGCCAGTAGTAGTCCGGGACAGGGTATTTCACCCCTCCACTTT
TRBV11-3,TRBD1,TRBJ2-7,-,CASSPGGYEQYF,TGTGCCAGCAGCCCAGGGGGCTACGAGCAGTACTTC
TRBV12-3/TRBV12-4,-,TRBJ2-7,few,CASSSLPYEQYF,TGTGCCAGCAGTTCCCTCCCCTACGAGCAGTACTTC
TRBV27,-,TRBJ2-5,-,CASSLAPPSHSAQYF,TGTGCCAGCAGTCTCGCCCCCCCGTCGCACAGTGCCCAGTACTTC